Listed below are T cell receptor beta chains from one sample, sequenced in a study of T cell responses to AZD1222 COVID-19 vaccine. Clones were sequenced by immunoSEQ multiplex PCR, and TCRdb holds only the in-frame ones, with some missing. The sample holds about 45,000 clones; 80% to 90% are singletons and the top ten take 1% to 1.3%. Sequences were derived from peripheral blood, sampled 28 days after the second AZD1222 dose. The receptors shown here come from an adult who received the AZD1222 COVID-19 vaccine. Both conserved end residues are part of each CDR3. D genes are given only for firm matches. Rows give clone size only sometimes, using once, few, many, or a class for an expanded clone.

D gene	V gene	J gene	clone size	CDR3 DNA	CDR3 protein
-	TRBV6-5	TRBJ1-1	-	TGTGCCAGCAGTTACGGCAGACAAGATGAAGCTTTCTTT	CASSYGRQDEAFF
TRBD2	TRBV4-1	TRBJ2-4	-	TGCGCCAGCAGCCCACCACTAGCGGAGATAGCCAAAAACATTCAGTACTTC	CASSPPLAEIAKNIQYF
TRBD1	TRBV28	TRBJ2-2	-	TGTGCCAGCAGCCCCGACAGGGGCGCGAACACCGGGGAGCTGTTTTTT	CASSPDRGANTGELFF
-	TRBV28	TRBJ2-7	-	TGTGCCAGCAGTTCCGGATTAGTGGTTGGGGGGTCCGAGCAGTACTTC	CASSSGLVVGGSEQYF
-	TRBV7-9	TRBJ1-1	-	TGTGCCAGCAGCCCTTTGAACACTGAAGCTTTCTTT	CASSPLNTEAFF
TRBD2	TRBV5-1	TRBJ2-3	-	TGCGCCAGCAGGAGGTTGGGGAGCGGGAGAGGAGATACGCAGTATTTT	CASRRLGSGRGDTQYF
-	TRBV6-5	TRBJ1-1	once	TGTGCCAGCAGTTACCTGGGGCCCATGAACACTGAAGCTTTCTTT	CASSYLGPMNTEAFF
-	TRBV27	TRBJ1-5	-	TGTGCCAGCAGTACGACGGGGGTGAGGGGGCAGCCCCAGCATTTT	CASSTTGVRGQPQHF
-	TRBV4-1	TRBJ1-4	once	TGCGCCAGCAGCCAACTGACAGGCTTTTCTAATGAAAAACTGTTTTTT	CASSQLTGFSNEKLFF
TRBD2	TRBV18	TRBJ2-7	-	TGTGCCAGCTCACCCTTGGTTGCCTCAGCGGGGGGGCTATACGAGCAGTACTTC	CASSPLVASAGGLYEQYF
TRBD1	TRBV2	TRBJ2-7	-	TGTGCCAGCAGCGACCCGGGACAGAGGGCCGGCGAGCAGTACTTC	CASSDPGQRAGEQYF
TRBD2	TRBV5-1	TRBJ2-1	-	TGCGCCAGCACTCCGGGACTAGCGGGAAATGATGAGCAGTTCTTC	CASTPGLAGNDEQFF
TRBD1	TRBV30	TRBJ2-7	-	TGTGCCTGGAGTAGGGACAGGGGGCCCTACGAGCAGTACTTC	CAWSRDRGPYEQYF
-	TRBV10-1	TRBJ2-1	-	TGCGCTAGCAGTGCAGGATCTGCCTACAATGAGCAGTTCTTC	CASSAGSAYNEQFF
TRBD2	TRBV3-1/TRBV3-2	TRBJ2-7	-	TGTGCCAGCAGCCTTGTTAGCGGGAGCTACGAGCAGTACTTC	CASSLVSGSYEQYF
-	TRBV6-2/TRBV6-3	TRBJ2-7	-	TGTGCCAGCAGCCCCCGGTCGACGGGACACCGCTACGAGCAGTACTTC	CASSPRSTGHRYEQYF
-	TRBV21-1	TRBJ1-4	-	TGTGCCAGCAGCAAAAAATTTCTAGGACATGCGAACCGAAAACTGTTTTTT	CASSKKFLGHANRKLFF
-	TRBV6-5	TRBJ2-4	-	TGTGCCAGCACCTATTTCGTCGGGGGAAAAAACATTCAGTACTTC	CASTYFVGGKNIQYF
TRBD1	TRBV10-3	TRBJ2-7	-	TGTGCCATCAGCCGGGACAGGGGGCCTTACGAGCAGTACTTC	CAISRDRGPYEQYF
-	TRBV10-1	TRBJ1-6	-	TGCGCCAGCACAATGACAGAGTCCCGTTCACCCCTCCACTTT	CASTMTESRSPLHF
-	TRBV2	TRBJ1-4	-	TGTGCCAGCAGGCAAAGGGGGACGACTAATGAAAAACTGTTTTTT	CASRQRGTTNEKLFF
TRBD2	TRBV4-1	TRBJ2-2	-	TGCGCCAGCAGCTCCTCGAGCGGGATCCCCGGGGAGCTGTTTTTT	CASSSSSGIPGELFF
-	TRBV15	TRBJ1-1	once	TGTGCCACCAGCGTGCGTGGTGTGAACACTGAAGCTTTCTTT	CATSVRGVNTEAFF
-	TRBV11-2	TRBJ2-7	-	TGTGCCAGCAGCTTAGGACACGAGCAGTACTTC	CASSLGHEQYF
-	TRBV11-2	TRBJ2-7	-	TGTGCCAGCAGCTTAGGGGGAGACTTCTACGAGCAGTACTTC	CASSLGGDFYEQYF
TRBD1	TRBV2	TRBJ1-6	-	TGTGCCAGCAGCCACACCCGACAGGGGAGCTCCTATAATTCACCCCTCCACTTT	CASSHTRQGSSYNSPLHF